This T cell receptor beta chain is drawn from a study of blood T cell repertoires in COVID-19. About the research overall: Both acute and convalescent COVID-19 samples were obtained from the United States, Italy and Spain. The analysed material was cDNA or gDNA that came from T cells, B-cell-depleted T cells, or PBMCs.

Sequenced by immunoSEQ multiplex PCR; TCRdb stores in-frame clones only, minus some. The sample contains 360,000 or so clones, about 88% of which appear only once. This CDR3 spans 13 amino acids. J lost 6 bases, V lost 7 bases, and 7 bases had no gene match. The germline gives CDR1 GTSNPN, CDR2 SVGIG (reference sequence). The chain joins TRBV30 to TRBJ2-1, with 9 bases lining up with TRBD1. Material: PBMCs or T cells enriched from blood (not recorded which). The receptor's source is a woman in her 30s who had recovered from COVID-19. The CDR3 coding sequence is TGTGCCTTTACCGGGACAGGGATCAATGAGCAGTTCTTC. It codes for CAFTGTGINEQFF.